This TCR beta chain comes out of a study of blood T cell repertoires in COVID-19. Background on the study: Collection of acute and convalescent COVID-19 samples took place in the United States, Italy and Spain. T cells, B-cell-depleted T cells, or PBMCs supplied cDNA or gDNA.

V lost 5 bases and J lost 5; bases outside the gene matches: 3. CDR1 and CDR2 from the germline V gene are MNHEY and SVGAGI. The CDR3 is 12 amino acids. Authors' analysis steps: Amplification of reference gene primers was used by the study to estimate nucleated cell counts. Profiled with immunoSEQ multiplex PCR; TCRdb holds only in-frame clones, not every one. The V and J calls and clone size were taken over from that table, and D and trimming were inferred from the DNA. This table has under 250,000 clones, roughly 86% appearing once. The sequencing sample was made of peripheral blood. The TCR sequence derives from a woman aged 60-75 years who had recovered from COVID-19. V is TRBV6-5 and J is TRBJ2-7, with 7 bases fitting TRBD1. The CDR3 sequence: CASSPTGDEQYF. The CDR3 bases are TGTGCCAGCAGTCCCACAGGGGACGAGCAGTACTTC.